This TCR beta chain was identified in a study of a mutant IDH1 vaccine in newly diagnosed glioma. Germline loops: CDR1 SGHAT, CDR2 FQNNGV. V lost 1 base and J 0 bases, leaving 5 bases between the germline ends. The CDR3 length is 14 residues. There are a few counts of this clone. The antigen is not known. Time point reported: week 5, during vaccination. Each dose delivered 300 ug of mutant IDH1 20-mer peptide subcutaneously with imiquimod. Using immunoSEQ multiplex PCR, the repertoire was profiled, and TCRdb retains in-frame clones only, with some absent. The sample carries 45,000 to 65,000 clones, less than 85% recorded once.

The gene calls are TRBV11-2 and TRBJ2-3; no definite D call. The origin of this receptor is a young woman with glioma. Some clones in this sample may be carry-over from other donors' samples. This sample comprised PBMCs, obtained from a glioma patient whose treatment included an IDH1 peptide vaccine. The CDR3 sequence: CASSLGDSTDTQYF. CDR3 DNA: TGTGCCAGCAGCTTAGGAGATAGCACAGATACGCAGTATTTT.